The 5 T cell receptor beta chains below come from one sample, sequenced in a study of beta chain features in type 1 diabetes. Overall study findings and caveats: Among all four CD4+ subsets, Type 1 diabetes patients had TCRB CDR3s that were moderately but significantly shorter.

Every isolated RNA sample was fully reverse transcribed, so sequencing captured expressed TCRB transcripts. Profiling relied on immunoSEQ multiplex PCR, and the TCRdb table lists in-frame clones only, not all of them. The sample consists of some 350,000 clones, over 9% of them appearing once. The antigens of these receptors remain unknown. Sequences were obtained from central memory CD4+ T cells from blood. The receptors stem from a man aged 25 to 45 with type 1 diabetes.

The genes are TRBV2 and TRBJ1-1; D is uncertain. Germline CDR1 is SNHLY and CDR2 is FYNNEI. The CDR3 contains 14 residues. The V end was cut by 4 bases, the J end by 0 bases, with 9 bases between. CDR3 nucleotides: TGTGCCAGCAGTGTAAGGGATCTGAACACTGAAGCTTTCTTT. Translating it yields CASSVRDLNTEAFF.

The genes are TRBV28 and TRBJ2-5; D is ambiguous. V lost 8 bases and J lost 5, with 18 bases in between. The germline CDR1 and CDR2 sequences are MDHEN and SYDVKM. The CDR3 covers 14 residues. The CDR3 sequence is CASRASVVGETQYF. CDR3 nucleotides: TGTGCCAGCCGGGCCTCTGTGGTAGGGGAGACCCAGTACTTC.

For the CDR3, the DNA is TGTGCCAGCAGCCCCGAGGGCTCTGGAAACACCATATATTTT. It codes for CASSPEGSGNTIYF. The J gene is TRBJ1-3, the V gene TRBV7-3; D ambiguous. The ends were cut back, 5 bases at V and 0 bases at J, with 8 bases in the middle. CDR3 length: 14 amino acids. Germline loops: CDR1 SGHTA, CDR2 FQGTGA. Variable domain in full (rest from reference TRBV7-3 and TRBJ1-3): GAGVSQTPSNKVTEKGKYVELRCDPISGHTALYWYRQSLGQGPEFLIYFQGTGAADDSGLPNDRFFAVRPEGSVSTLKIQRTERGDSAVYLCASSPEGSGNTIYFGEGSWLTVV.

This clone was detected ten times or more. CDR3 sequence reads: CASSLAEIGTQYF. In DNA, the CDR3 is TGTGCCAGCAGCTTAGCGGAAATTGGGACCCAGTACTTC. The gene calls are TRBV7-9 and TRBJ2-5; unclear D gene. Germline CDR1 reads SEHNR; CDR2 reads FQNEAQ (reference sequence). This CDR3 is 13 amino acids long. Trimming pared 0 bases from V and 7 bases from J, leaving 9 bases between.

The chain carries TRBV7-8 and TRBJ1-1, with D possibly TRBD1 on 6 matching bases. Trimming stripped 1 base from V and 4 bases from J, with 16 bases between. The CDR3 is 16 residues long. Germline values: CDR1 SGHVS, CDR2 FQNEAQ. The CDR3 bases are TGTGCCAGCAGCTTAGTGATGGGCAGGGGTGGCACTGAAGCTTTCTTT. Translated: CASSLVMGRGGTEAFF.